The 29 T cell receptor beta chains presented below share a single source sample, sequenced in a study of OX40 agonist ivuxolimab in advanced cancers. Using immunoSEQ multiplex PCR, the repertoire was profiled, and TCRdb retains in-frame clones only, with some absent. The table has 40,000 to 45,000 clones, roughly four fifths seen once. Sequenced material: CD4+ or CD8+ T cells sorted from blood, taken in a trial of the OX40 agonist ivuxolimab. These receptor sequences come from an adult with an advanced solid tumor such as melanoma, head and neck, liver or kidney cancer.

CDR3 sequence (DNA): TGTGCCAGCAGTTTAAATGGGCAGGGGCCGAACACCGGGGAGCTGTTTTTT. Translation gives CASSLNGQGPNTGELFF. The chain is built from TRBV27 and TRBJ2-2, with D perhaps matching TRBD1 (6 bases). The germline V gene encodes CDR1 MNHEY and CDR2 SMNVEV (reference sequence). V shed 2 bases and J shed 0 bases, with 13 bases lying between them. The CDR3 runs to 17 residues.

The V gene is TRBV18, the J gene TRBJ1-5, with a tentative D call TRBD1 (6 bases). V was pared by 2 bases and J by 3 bases, with 8 bases between. This CDR3 region has 14 residues. Germline CDR1 KGHSH, CDR2 LQKENI. In DNA, the CDR3 is TGTGCCAGCTCACCAACAGGGTTCAATCAGCCCCAGCATTTT. Its protein is CASSPTGFNQPQHF.

The chain employs TRBV18 and TRBJ2-7; no clear D gene. Looked up from germline, CDR1 is KGHSH and CDR2 is LQKENI. Trimming took off 0 bases at V and 0 bases at J, with 6 bases between the two ends. This CDR3 is 14 amino acids long. The chain's CDR3 is CASSPPASSYEQYF. The CDR3 DNA is TGTGCCAGCTCACCACCTGCTAGCTCCTACGAGCAGTACTTC. Variable domain in full (rest from reference TRBV18 and TRBJ2-7): NAGVMQNPRHLVRRRGQEARLRCSPMKGHSHVYWYRQLPEEGLKFMVYLQKENIIDESGMPKERFSAEFPKEGPSILRIQQVVRGDSAAYFCASSPPASSYEQYFGPGTRLTVT.

J is TRBJ2-3 and V is TRBV28, with D possibly TRBD2 on 6 matching bases. CDR3 length equals 12 residues. Germline V gene lookup returns CDR1 MDHEN and CDR2 SYDVKM. With 2 bases removed from V and 8 bases from J, the gap between germline ends came to 8 bases. The CDR3 loop reads CASSLGGGTQYF. CDR3 nucleotides: TGTGCCAGCAGTTTAGGGGGAGGTACGCAGTATTTT.

This sequence joins TRBV19 and TRBJ1-1, with TRBD1 as a possible D gene (6 bases). CDR3 length: 16 residues. In germline, CDR1 is LNHDA, CDR2 SQIVND (reference sequence). V was clipped by 1 base and J by 4 bases, with 16 bases between them. The CDR3 here is CASSIGGGEGGTEAFF. The CDR3 nucleotides are TGTGCCAGTAGTATAGGCGGTGGAGAGGGGGGCACTGAAGCTTTCTTT.

The chain has TRBV7-2 and TRBJ2-7, with 8 positions matching TRBD2. The CDR3 is 16 amino acids. J lost 0 bases, V lost 5 bases, and 9 bases had no gene match. Germline values: CDR1 SGHTA, CDR2 FQGNSA. This CDR3 is CASSSSGASPSYEQYF. The CDR3 nucleotides read TGTGCCAGCAGCAGTAGCGGGGCCTCTCCCTCCTACGAGCAGTACTTC.

This clone was found a few times. The V call is TRBV9, the J call TRBJ1-3; D is unclear. Germline V lookup: CDR1 SGDLS, CDR2 YYNGEE. CDR3 length: 17 residues. V was trimmed by 2 bases and J by 1 base, leaving 16 bases between them. The CDR3 DNA sequence: TGTGCCAGCAGCGTCTCTTATGTCGGGGAATCTGGAAACACCATATATTTT. It yields the protein CASSVSYVGESGNTIYF. The complete variable domain, with remaining parts taken from reference TRBV9 and TRBJ1-3, reads DSGVTQTPKHLITATGQRVTLRCSPRSGDLSVYWYQQSLDQGLQFLIQYYNGEERAKGNILERFSAQQFPDLHSELNLSSLELGDSALYFCASSVSYVGESGNTIYFGEGSWLTVV.

V gene TRBV28 combines with J gene TRBJ1-1; D is uncertain. CDR3 length: 14 residues. The germline V gene encodes CDR1 MDHEN and CDR2 SYDVKM. Trimming removed 6 bases at V and 5 bases at J, with 16 bases between. The CDR3 DNA is TGTGCCAGCAGCTCCTCAGCCTTCGTTACTGAAGCTTTCTTT. It encodes CASSSSAFVTEAFF.

The chain carries TRBV7-9 and TRBJ2-7; 7 bases align to TRBD1. Looked up from germline, CDR1 is SEHNR and CDR2 is FQNEAQ (reference sequence). With V trimmed by 3 bases and J by 3 bases, 5 bases remained unmatched. This CDR3 spans 14 amino acids. CDR3 loop: CASSLGTEIYEQYF. DNA for the CDR3: TGTGCCAGCAGCTTGGGGACAGAAATCTACGAGCAGTACTTC. Using reference TRBV7-9 and TRBJ2-7 for the parts outside the CDR3, the full variable domain is DTGVSQNPRHKITKRGQNVTFRCDPISEHNRLYWYRQTLGQGPEFLTYFQNEAQLEKSRLLSDRFSAERPKGSFSTLEIQRTEQGDSAMYLCASSLGTEIYEQYFGPGTRLTVT.

The rearrangement uses TRBV30 and TRBJ1-2; D is perhaps TRBD1 (5 bases). This CDR3 comprises 12 residues. Germline assignment: CDR1 GTSNPN and CDR2 SVGIG (reference sequence). Trimming removed 4 bases at V and 0 bases at J, with 6 bases between. In DNA form, the CDR3 reads TGTGCCTGGACAGGGCCTAACTATGGCTACACCTTC. Protein: CAWTGPNYGYTF.

The chain combines TRBV11-3 with TRBJ1-1; 8 bases map to TRBD1. The V segment lost 0 bases and the J segment 0 bases; nucleotides outside the gene matches: 15. The CDR3 is made up of 20 amino acids. CDR1 is SGHNT, CDR2 YENEEA, per germline. DNA for the CDR3: TGTGCCAGCAGCTTAGAAGACCACAGGGGGACGCCATTCATGAACACTGAAGCTTTCTTT. Residues: CASSLEDHRGTPFMNTEAFF.

The chain links TRBV2 to TRBJ2-5, with 7 bases lining up with TRBD1. This CDR3 is built from 14 residues. Trimming took 5 bases from V and 1 from J; bases not matched to a gene: 4. The germline V gene has CDR1 SNHLY and CDR2 FYNNEI. CDR3 protein: CASSRRDSQETQYF. The CDR3, as DNA: TGTGCCAGCAGTCGCCGGGACAGCCAAGAGACCCAGTACTTC.

The rearrangement uses TRBV5-1 and TRBJ2-1, with TRBD1 matching over 7 bases. After removal of 0 bases from V and 6 bases from J, the junction contained 6 bases not matched to a gene. The germline V gene encodes CDR1 SGHRS and CDR2 YFSETQ. The CDR3 consists of 15 residues. The CDR3 DNA follows: TGCGCCAGCAGCTTGGCACAGGGGCCTCGCAATGAGCAGTTCTTC. Amino acids: CASSLAQGPRNEQFF. Drawing the rest from reference TRBV5-1 and TRBJ2-1, the complete variable domain is KAGVTQTPRYLIKTRGQQVTLSCSPISGHRSVSWYQQTPGQGLQFLFEYFSETQRNKGNFPGRFSGRQFSNSRSEMNVSTLELGDSALYLCASSLAQGPRNEQFFGPGTRLTVL.

The CDR3 DNA reads as TGTGCCAGTAGTCTTCAGGGACAGTCGAACACTGAAGCTTTCTTT. It codes for CASSLQGQSNTEAFF. The V gene is TRBV19, the J gene TRBJ1-1; 7 bases match TRBD1. CDR3 size: 15 residues. Germline V gives CDR1 LNHDA, CDR2 SQIVND (reference sequence). Trimming removed 5 bases from V and 1 base from J; junction bases left unmatched: 7. The full variable domain, in which reference TRBV19 and TRBJ1-1 provide the parts outside the CDR3, is DGGITQSPKYLFRKEGQNVTLSCEQNLNHDAMYWYRQDPGQGLRLIYYSQIVNDFQKGDIAEGYSVSREKKESFPLTVTSAQKNPTAFYLCASSLQGQSNTEAFFGQGTRLTVV.

The V gene is TRBV4-1, the J gene TRBJ1-2, with D possibly being TRBD1 (6 bases). Trimming took off 1 base at V and 5 bases at J, with 17 bases between the two ends. Germline loops: CDR1 MGHRA, CDR2 YSYEKL. The CDR3 is made up of 16 amino acids. Here the CDR3 reads CASSQGGGRTSYGYTF. The CDR3 coding sequence is TGCGCCAGCAGCCAAGGGGGGGGCAGGACAAGTTATGGCTACACCTTC.

The chain carries TRBV7-2 and TRBJ2-5, with D possibly matching TRBD2 (6 bases). The J call may not be correct, given that the DNA end is closer to TRBJ2-7. Germline lookup yields CDR1 SGHTA and CDR2 FQGNSA. The CDR3 sequence is 14 residues long. The CDR3 nucleotides are TGTGCCAGCAGGCGGGGCGGGATGTCCTACGAGCAGTACTTC. Translated: CASRRGGMSYEQYF.

The chain recombines TRBV7-6 with TRBJ2-1; TRBD2 might be the D (7 bases). The CDR3 length is 14 residues. Germline-derived CDR1 and CDR2 are SGHVS and FNYEAQ. The ends were cut back, 1 base at V and 6 bases at J, with 10 bases in the middle. The CDR3 coding sequence is TGTGCCAGCAGCTTAGAGGGAGGGGGCAATGAGCAGTTCTTC. Translating gives CASSLEGGGNEQFF.

This chain joins TRBV7-9 and TRBJ2-2; D is unclear. Deletions cut 5 bases from V and 10 bases from J, with 8 bases between. Germline V gene data show CDR1 as SEHNR and CDR2 as FQNEAQ (reference sequence). The CDR3 loop spans 11 amino acids. The CDR3 DNA reads TGTGCCAGCAGCAATGTCGAGGAGCTGTTTTTT. Translated, it gives CASSNVEELFF.

This clone appeared once. The chain combines TRBV11-2 with TRBJ2-1, with TRBD2 matching over 8 bases. V lost 2 bases and J lost 0; bases outside the gene matches: 6. Germline CDR1 SGHAT, CDR2 FQNNGV. The CDR3 has 17 amino acids. CDR3 region: CASSLLAGGYSYNEQFF. CDR3 bases: TGTGCCAGCAGCTTACTGGCGGGAGGCTACTCCTACAATGAGCAGTTCTTC.

In this sample, this clone turned up once. J is TRBJ1-4 and V is TRBV27; tentative D call: TRBD1 (5 bases). In germline, CDR1 is MNHEY, CDR2 SMNVEV (reference sequence). Trimming took off 6 bases at V and 7 bases at J, with 18 bases between the two ends. The length of the CDR3 is 15 residues. The CDR3 coding sequence is TGTGCCAGCAGGGCCGGGAGGGGCTGGGGTGAAAAACTGTTTTTT. This sequence encodes CASRAGRGWGEKLFF.

The chain has TRBV4-2 and TRBJ2-5; tentative D call: TRBD1 (6 bases). The CDR3 extends over 16 amino acids. V was pared by 0 bases and J by 4 bases, with 15 bases between. In germline, CDR1 is LGHNA, CDR2 YNFKEQ. CDR3 sequence reads: CASSQDQQGGGETQYF. CDR3 coding DNA: TGTGCCAGCAGCCAAGATCAACAGGGCGGCGGAGAGACCCAGTACTTC.

There are a few counts of this clone. V gene TRBV7-9 combines with J gene TRBJ1-6; TRBD1 agrees at 9 bases. The V segment lost 7 bases and the J segment 7 bases; nucleotides outside the gene matches: 8. The CDR3 sequence is 15 residues long. Germline CDR1 SEHNR, CDR2 FQNEAQ (reference sequence). This chain's CDR3 is CASNLGTGLNSPLHF. CDR3 sequence (DNA): TGTGCCAGCAACCTAGGGACAGGGCTAAATTCACCCCTCCACTTT.

This clone was counted between two and nine times. The rearrangement joins TRBV7-9 to TRBJ2-1; TRBD2 agrees at 11 bases. Trimming cost V 7 bases and J 8 bases; bases outside gene matches: 4. Germline lookup yields CDR1 SEHNR and CDR2 FQNEAQ (reference sequence). This CDR3 is built from 13 residues. CDR3 region: CASKISGGDEQFF. CDR3 bases: TGTGCCAGCAAGATTAGCGGGGGGGATGAGCAGTTCTTC.

CDR3: CASSLLGGFSYEQYF. CDR3 DNA sequence: TGTGCCAGCAGTTTATTGGGGGGATTCTCCTACGAGCAGTACTTC. This chain joins TRBV27 and TRBJ2-7; weak D call: TRBD2 (6 bases). The germline gives CDR1 MNHEY, CDR2 SMNVEV (reference sequence). V was clipped by 1 base and J by 0 bases, with 10 bases between them. This CDR3 region has 15 residues.

The chain couples TRBV11-2 to TRBJ1-1, with a possible D match to TRBD1 (5 bases). V lost 1 base, J lost 0 bases, and 9 bases lay in between. The CDR3 is 15 residues long. Per the germline V gene, CDR1 is SGHAT and CDR2 is FQNNGV. CDR3 sequence: CASSLGGRMNTEAFF. CDR3 bases: TGTGCCAGCAGCTTAGGGGGACGGATGAACACTGAAGCTTTCTTT.

The J gene is TRBJ2-3, the V gene TRBV11-1, with unresolved D. The CDR3 spans 16 residues. V lost 2 bases and J lost 2, with 14 bases in between. Germline values: CDR1 SGHAT, CDR2 FQDESV (reference sequence). CDR3 protein: CASSLSLNFFTDTQYF. The CDR3, as DNA: TGTGCCAGCAGCTTATCGCTCAACTTCTTCACAGATACGCAGTATTTT.

Points on this clone: An end of the junction differs from the germline gene, which may be a read error. The J gene is TRBJ1-2, the V gene TRBV7-3; 9 bases agree with TRBD1. The V gene's germline CDR1 is SGHTA and CDR2 FQGTGA. The CDR3 runs 11 residues. CDR3 residues: CASSPGQGLYF. CDR3 DNA: TGTGCCAGCAGCCCCGGACAGGGGCTTTACTTC.

This sequence joins TRBV7-3 and TRBJ2-3; tentative D call: TRBD1 (5 bases). The length of the CDR3 is 13 residues. The germline gives CDR1 SGHTA, CDR2 FQGTGA. V was pared by 3 bases and J by 6 bases, with 10 bases between. The CDR3 DNA is TGTGCCAGCAGCTTTGGGGCCGGGGATACGCAGTATTTT. This translates into CASSFGAGDTQYF.

This chain connects TRBV7-2 to TRBJ2-7; TRBD1 matches at 7 bases. The V and J ends lost 4 bases and 2 bases, in that order; junction bases with no gene match: 8. The CDR3 length is 15 residues. Germline CDR1 reads SGHTA; CDR2 reads FQGNSA. Here the CDR3 DNA reads TGTGCCAGCAGCTCAGCATTTGGACAGGCCTACGAGCAGTACTTC. Translating it yields CASSSAFGQAYEQYF.